The T cell receptor (beta chain) described here comes from a study of shared clonotypes between healthy human individuals. Looked up from germline, CDR1 is SGHTA and CDR2 is FQGTGA. The CDR3 length is 14 residues. V was clipped by 1 base and J by 6 bases, with 10 bases between them. CD45RO negativity and positive selection for CCR7 defined naive CD8 cells, a population that excluded terminally differentiated effector memory CD45RA+ cells. Profiling relied on immunoSEQ multiplex PCR, and the TCRdb table lists in-frame clones only, not all of them. The sample shows around 2,000,000 clones, under 95% of them seen only once.

The sequenced material came from naive CD8+ T cells from PBMCs. The gene calls are TRBV7-3 and TRBJ2-1; D ambiguous. This clonotype was sampled from a young man in good health. Some clones in this sample may be carry-over from other donors' samples. The CDR3 DNA is TGTGCCAGCAGCTTAATGACCGGGTCCAATGAGCAGTTCTTC. This translates into CASSLMTGSNEQFF.